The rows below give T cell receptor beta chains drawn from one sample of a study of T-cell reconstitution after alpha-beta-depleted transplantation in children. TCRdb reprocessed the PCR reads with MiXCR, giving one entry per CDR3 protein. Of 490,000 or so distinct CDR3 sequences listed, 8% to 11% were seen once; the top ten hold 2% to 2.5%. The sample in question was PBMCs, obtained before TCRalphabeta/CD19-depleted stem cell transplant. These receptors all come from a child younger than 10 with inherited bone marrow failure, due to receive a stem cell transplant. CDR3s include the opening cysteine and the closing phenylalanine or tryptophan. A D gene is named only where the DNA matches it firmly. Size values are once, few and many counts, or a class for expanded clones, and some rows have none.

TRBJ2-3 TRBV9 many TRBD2 CASSVEGAGADTQYF TGTGCCAGCAGCGTAGAAGGAGCGGGGGCAGATACGCAGTATTTT
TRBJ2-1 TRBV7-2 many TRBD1 CASSLDRGLGVGEQFF TGTGCCAGCAGCTTAGATAGGGGGCTAGGGGTAGGTGAGCAGTTCTTC
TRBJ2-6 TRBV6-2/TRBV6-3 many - CASSSAMEGSGANVLTF TGTGCCAGCAGTTCAGCCATGGAGGGCTCTGGGGCCAACGTCCTGACTTTC
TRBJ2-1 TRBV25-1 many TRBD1 CASSGDRANEQFF TGTGCCAGCAGTGGGGACAGGGCCAATGAGCAGTTCTTC
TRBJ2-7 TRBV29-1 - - CSVGDRTFSYEQYF TGCAGCGTCGGTGACAGGACCTTCTCCTACGAGCAGTACTTC
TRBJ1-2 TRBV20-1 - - CSARGHSDYGYTF TGCAGTGCTAGAGGTCATTCAGACTATGGCTACACCTTC
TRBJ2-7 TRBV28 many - CASGPGSTTYEQYF TGTGCCAGCGGGCCCGGATCAACAACCTACGAGCAGTACTTC
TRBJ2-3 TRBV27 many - CASSWGADTQYF TGTGCCAGCAGTTGGGGGGCAGATACGCAGTATTTT
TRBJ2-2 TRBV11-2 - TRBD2 CASTTTGLAGVGGELFF TGTGCCAGCACGACGACGGGACTAGCGGGAGTAGGCGGGGAGCTGTTTTTT
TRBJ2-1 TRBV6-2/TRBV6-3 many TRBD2 CASSTGREGVKNNEQFF TGTGCCAGCAGCACAGGGCGGGAGGGAGTAAAGAACAATGAGCAGTTCTTC
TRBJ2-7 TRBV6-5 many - CATKGFAYEQYF TGTGCCACCAAAGGGTTTGCCTACGAGCAGTACTTC
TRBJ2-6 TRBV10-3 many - CAISDEGTSGANVLTF TGTGCCATCAGTGACGAAGGGACATCCGGGGCCAACGTCCTGACTTTC
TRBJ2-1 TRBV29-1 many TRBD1 CSVGRGQGDEQFF TGCAGCGTTGGACGGGGACAGGGCGATGAGCAGTTCTTC
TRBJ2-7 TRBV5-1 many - CASSLLQGGYEQYF TGCGCCAGCAGCTTACTCCAGGGTGGCTACGAGCAGTACTTC
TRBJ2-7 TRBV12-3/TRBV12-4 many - CASSLALNLFEQYF TGTGCCAGCAGTTTAGCGCTAAATTTGTTTGAGCAGTACTTC
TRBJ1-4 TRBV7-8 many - CASSPRRGNEKLFF TGTGCCAGCAGCCCTCGACGGGGGAATGAAAAACTGTTTTTT
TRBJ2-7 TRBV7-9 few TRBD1 CASSRTEPGQGYEQYF TGTGCCAGCAGCCGCACCGAACCGGGACAGGGCTACGAGCAGTACTTC
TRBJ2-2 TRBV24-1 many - CATSRAGTGELFF TGTGCCACCAGTCGGGCAGGGACCGGGGAGCTGTTTTTT
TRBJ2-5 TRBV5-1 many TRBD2 CASSLAGEREYGETQYF TGCGCCAGCAGCTTGGCAGGGGAGCGGGAGTATGGAGAGACCCAGTACTTC
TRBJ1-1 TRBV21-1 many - CASSKKQSLNTEAFF TGTGCCAGCAGCAAAAAACAGAGTTTGAACACTGAAGCTTTCTTT
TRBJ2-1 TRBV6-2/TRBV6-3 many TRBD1 CATTGLFYNEQFF TGTGCCACGACAGGGCTATTTTACAATGAGCAGTTCTTC
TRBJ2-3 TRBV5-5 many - CASSLAGTSSTDTQYF TGTGCCAGCAGCTTGGCCGGCACCTCTAGCACAGATACGCAGTATTTT